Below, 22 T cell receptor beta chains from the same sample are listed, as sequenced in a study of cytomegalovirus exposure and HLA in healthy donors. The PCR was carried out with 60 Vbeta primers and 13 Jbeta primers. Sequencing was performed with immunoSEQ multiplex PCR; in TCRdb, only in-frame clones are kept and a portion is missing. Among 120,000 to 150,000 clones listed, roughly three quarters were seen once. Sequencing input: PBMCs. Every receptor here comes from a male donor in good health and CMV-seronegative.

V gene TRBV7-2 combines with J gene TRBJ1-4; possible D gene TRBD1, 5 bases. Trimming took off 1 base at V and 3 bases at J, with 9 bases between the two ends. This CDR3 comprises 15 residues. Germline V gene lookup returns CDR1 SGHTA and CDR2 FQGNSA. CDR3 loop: CASSLGSGANEKLFF. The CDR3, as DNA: TGTGCCAGCAGCTTAGGGTCGGGGGCTAATGAAAAACTGTTTTTT.

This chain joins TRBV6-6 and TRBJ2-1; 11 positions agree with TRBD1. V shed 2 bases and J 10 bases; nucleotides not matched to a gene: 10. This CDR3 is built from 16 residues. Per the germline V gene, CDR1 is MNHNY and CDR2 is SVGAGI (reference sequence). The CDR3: CASSYPTGTGGQEQFF. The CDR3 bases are TGTGCCAGCAGTTACCCCACCGGGACAGGGGGACAAGAGCAGTTCTTC.

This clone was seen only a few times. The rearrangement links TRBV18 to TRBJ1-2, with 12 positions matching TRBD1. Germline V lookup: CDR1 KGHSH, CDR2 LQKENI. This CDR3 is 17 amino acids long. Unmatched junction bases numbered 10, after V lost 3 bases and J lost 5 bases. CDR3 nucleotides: TGTGCCAGCTCACCCGGGACAGGGGGCAAAAGGGAATATGGCTACACCTTC. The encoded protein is CASSPGTGGKREYGYTF.

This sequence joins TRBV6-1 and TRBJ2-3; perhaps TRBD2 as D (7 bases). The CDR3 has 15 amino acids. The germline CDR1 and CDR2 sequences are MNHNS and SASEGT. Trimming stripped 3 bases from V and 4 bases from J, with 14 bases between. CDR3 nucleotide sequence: TGTGCCAGCAGTGATCACCTGGGGGGGCCAGATACGCAGTATTTT. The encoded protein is CASSDHLGGPDTQYF.

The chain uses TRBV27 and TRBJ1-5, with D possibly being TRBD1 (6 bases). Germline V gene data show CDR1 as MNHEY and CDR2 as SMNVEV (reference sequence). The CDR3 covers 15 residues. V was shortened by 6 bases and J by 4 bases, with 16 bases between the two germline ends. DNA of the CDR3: TGTGCCAGCAGCGAATGGACAACAGGGAATCAGCCCCAGCATTTT. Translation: CASSEWTTGNQPQHF.

CDR3 region: CASSSPGDRGPNTEAFF. Here the CDR3 DNA reads TGTGCCAGCAGTTCCCCTGGGGACAGGGGTCCTAACACTGAAGCTTTCTTT. The chain is built from TRBV27 and TRBJ1-1; 10 bases are a match to TRBD1. CDR3 length: 17 amino acids. V lost 4 bases, J lost 2 bases, and 10 bases stayed unmatched. Germline V gene sequence: CDR1 MNHEY, CDR2 SMNVEV (reference sequence).

The DNA of the CDR3 is TGCGCCAGCAGTGATGGGACTAGCGGGGGAGGAATGACCCAGTACTTC. Translated: CASSDGTSGGGMTQYF. The chain is built from TRBV10-2 and TRBJ2-5; the match to TRBD2 covers 14 bases. Germline lookup yields CDR1 WSHSY and CDR2 SAAADI. After removal of 3 bases from V and 7 bases from J, the junction contained 7 bases not matched to a gene. The CDR3 runs 16 residues.

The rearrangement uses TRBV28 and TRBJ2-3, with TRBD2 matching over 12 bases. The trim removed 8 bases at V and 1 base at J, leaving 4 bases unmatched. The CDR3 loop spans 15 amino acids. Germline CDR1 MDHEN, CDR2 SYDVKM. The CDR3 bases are TGTGCCAGCTCCCGGACTAGCGGGGGCACAGATACGCAGTATTTT. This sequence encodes CASSRTSGGTDTQYF.

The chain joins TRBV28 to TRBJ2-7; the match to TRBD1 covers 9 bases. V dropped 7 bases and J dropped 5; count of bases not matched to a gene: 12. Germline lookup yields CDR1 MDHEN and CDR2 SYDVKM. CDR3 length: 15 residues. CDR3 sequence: CASTPGGTGSHEQYF. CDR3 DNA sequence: TGTGCCAGCACCCCAGGTGGGACAGGGTCCCACGAGCAGTACTTC.

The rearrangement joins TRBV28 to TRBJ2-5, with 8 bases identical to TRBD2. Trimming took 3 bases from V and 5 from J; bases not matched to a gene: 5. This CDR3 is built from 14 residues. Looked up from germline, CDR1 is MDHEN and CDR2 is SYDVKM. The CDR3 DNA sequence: TGTGCCAGCAGTTTCGGGGGGGCCGATGAGACCCAGTACTTC. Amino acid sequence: CASSFGGADETQYF.

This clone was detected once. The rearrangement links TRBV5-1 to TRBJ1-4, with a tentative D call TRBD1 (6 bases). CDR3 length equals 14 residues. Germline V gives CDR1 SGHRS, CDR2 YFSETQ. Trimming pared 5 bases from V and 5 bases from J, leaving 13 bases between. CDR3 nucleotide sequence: TGCGCCAGCAGTCGGGGGGCAGACAATGAAAAACTGTTTTTT. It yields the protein CASSRGADNEKLFF.

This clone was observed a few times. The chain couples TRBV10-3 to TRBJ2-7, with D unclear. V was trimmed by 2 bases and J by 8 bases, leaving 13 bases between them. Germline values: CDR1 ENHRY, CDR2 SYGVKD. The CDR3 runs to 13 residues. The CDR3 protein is CAISEPGQDKQYF. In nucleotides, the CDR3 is TGTGCCATCAGTGAGCCTGGGCAGGATAAGCAGTACTTC.

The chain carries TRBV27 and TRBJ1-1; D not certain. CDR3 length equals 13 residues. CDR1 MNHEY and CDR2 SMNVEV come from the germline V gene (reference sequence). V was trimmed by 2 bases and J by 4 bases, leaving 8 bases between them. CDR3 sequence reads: CASSLETGTEAFF. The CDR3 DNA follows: TGTGCCAGCAGTTTAGAAACCGGCACTGAAGCTTTCTTT.

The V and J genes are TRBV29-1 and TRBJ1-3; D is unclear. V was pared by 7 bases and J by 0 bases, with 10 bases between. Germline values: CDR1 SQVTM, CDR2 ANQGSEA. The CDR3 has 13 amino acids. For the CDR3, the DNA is TGCAGCGCCGAGGTAATCTCTGGAAACACCATATATTTT. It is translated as CSAEVISGNTIYF.

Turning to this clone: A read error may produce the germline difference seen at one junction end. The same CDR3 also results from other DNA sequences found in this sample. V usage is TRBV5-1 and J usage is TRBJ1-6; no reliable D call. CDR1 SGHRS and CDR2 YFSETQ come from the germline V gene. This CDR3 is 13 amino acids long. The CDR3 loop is CASSQRYDSPLHF. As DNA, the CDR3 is TGCGCCAGCAGTCAACGGTACGATTCGCCCCTCCACTTT.

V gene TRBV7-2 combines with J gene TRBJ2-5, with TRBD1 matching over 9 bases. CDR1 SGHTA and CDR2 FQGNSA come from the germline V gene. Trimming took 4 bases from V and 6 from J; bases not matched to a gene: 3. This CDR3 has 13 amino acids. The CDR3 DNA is TGTGCCAGCAGCTGGGACAGGGCGCAGACCCAGTACTTC. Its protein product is CASSWDRAQTQYF.

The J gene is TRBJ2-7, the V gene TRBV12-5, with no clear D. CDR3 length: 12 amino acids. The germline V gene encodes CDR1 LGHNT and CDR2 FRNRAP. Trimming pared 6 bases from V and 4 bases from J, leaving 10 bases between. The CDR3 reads CASGYNAYEQYF. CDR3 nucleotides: TGTGCTAGTGGGTACAATGCTTACGAGCAGTACTTC.

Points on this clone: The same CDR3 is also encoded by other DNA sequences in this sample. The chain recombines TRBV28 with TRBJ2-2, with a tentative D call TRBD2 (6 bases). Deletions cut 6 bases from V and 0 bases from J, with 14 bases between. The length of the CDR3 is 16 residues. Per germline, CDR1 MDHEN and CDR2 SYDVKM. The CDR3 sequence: CASRLYERANTGELFF. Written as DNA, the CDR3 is TGTGCCAGCAGACTATACGAGCGGGCGAACACCGGGGAGCTGTTTTTT.

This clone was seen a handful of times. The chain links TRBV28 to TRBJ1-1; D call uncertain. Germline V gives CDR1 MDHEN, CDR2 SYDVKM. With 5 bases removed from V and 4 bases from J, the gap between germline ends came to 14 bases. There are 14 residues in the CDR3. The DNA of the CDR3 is TGTGCCAGCAGTCCGTACTCATTAAGCACTGAAGCTTTCTTT. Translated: CASSPYSLSTEAFF.

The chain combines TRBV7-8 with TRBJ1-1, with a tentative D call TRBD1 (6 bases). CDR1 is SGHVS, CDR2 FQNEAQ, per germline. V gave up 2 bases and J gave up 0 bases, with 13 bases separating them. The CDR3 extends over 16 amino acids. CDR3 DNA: TGTGCCAGCAGCTTACCCCCACAGGGAATGAACACTGAAGCTTTCTTT. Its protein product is CASSLPPQGMNTEAFF.

In DNA form, the CDR3 reads TGCGCCAGCAGCTGGGGAGGGGGTTACGAGCAGTACTTC. Its translation is CASSWGGGYEQYF. This rearrangement joins TRBV5-1 to TRBJ2-7; tentatively, D is TRBD2 (7 bases). V was trimmed by 3 bases and J by 4 bases, leaving 11 bases between them. The germline CDR1 and CDR2 sequences are SGHRS and YFSETQ. CDR3 size: 13 residues. The entire variable domain, with the rest obtained from reference TRBV5-1 and TRBJ2-7, is as follows: KAGVTQTPRYLIKTRGQQVTLSCSPISGHRSVSWYQQTPGQGLQFLFEYFSETQRNKGNFPGRFSGRQFSNSRSEMNVSTLELGDSALYLCASSWGGGYEQYFGPGTRLTVT.

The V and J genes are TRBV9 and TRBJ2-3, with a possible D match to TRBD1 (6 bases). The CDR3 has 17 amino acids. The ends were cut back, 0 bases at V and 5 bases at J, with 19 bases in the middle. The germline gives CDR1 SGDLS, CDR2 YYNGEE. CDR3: CASSVDQGRIARDTQYF. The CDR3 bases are TGTGCCAGCAGCGTAGACCAGGGGCGGATAGCCCGAGATACGCAGTATTTT.